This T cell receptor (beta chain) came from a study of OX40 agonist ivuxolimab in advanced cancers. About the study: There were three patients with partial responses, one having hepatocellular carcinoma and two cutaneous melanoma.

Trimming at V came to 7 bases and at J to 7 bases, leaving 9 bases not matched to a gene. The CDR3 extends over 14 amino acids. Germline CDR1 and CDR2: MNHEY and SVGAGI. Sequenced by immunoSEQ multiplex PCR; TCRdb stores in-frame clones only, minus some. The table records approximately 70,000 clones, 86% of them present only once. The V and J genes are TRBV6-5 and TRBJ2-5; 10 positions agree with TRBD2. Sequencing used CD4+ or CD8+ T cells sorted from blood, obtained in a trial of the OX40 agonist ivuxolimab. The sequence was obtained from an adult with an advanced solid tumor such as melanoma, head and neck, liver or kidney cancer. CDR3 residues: CASTRTSGLGTQYF. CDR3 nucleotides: TGTGCCAGCACTAGGACTAGCGGCCTCGGGACCCAGTACTTC.